The 22 T cell receptor beta chains listed next were all sequenced from one sample in a study of response to subunit inactivated influenza vaccine. TCRdb itself ran the RT-PCR reads through MiXCR, one entry per CDR3 protein. The table lists some 850,000 distinct CDR3 sequences, approximately 17% of them singletons. The material was PBMCs from blood, obtained 5 days after vaccination. Receptors were obtained from a middle-aged man who received an inactivated influenza vaccine.

This clonotype was detected only a few times. This sequence joins TRBV24-1 and TRBJ2-5, with D perhaps being TRBD1 or TRBD2 (5 bases each). V was trimmed by 4 bases and J by 0 bases, leaving 20 bases between them. The CDR3 loop spans 18 amino acids. The germline V gene encodes CDR1 KGHDR and CDR2 SFDVKD. CDR3 bases: TGTGCCACCAGTGACCCTTCGGATAGGGGACCGTACCAAGAGACCCAGTACTTC. Translating it yields CATSDPSDRGPYQETQYF.

This clonotype was seen more than once but under ten times. The chain uses TRBV20-1 and TRBJ2-3; D is undetermined. Deletions cut 3 bases from V and 5 bases from J, with 12 bases between. The CDR3 extends over 13 amino acids. In germline, CDR1 is DFQATT, CDR2 SNEGSKA (reference sequence). The CDR3 DNA follows: TGCAGTGCTAGTCGGTCCGATAGAGATACGCAGTATTTT. Residues: CSASRSDRDTQYF.

V is TRBV6-5 and J is TRBJ1-3; D is unresolved. Per germline, CDR1 MNHEY and CDR2 SVGAGI. V lost 0 bases and J lost 0, with 6 bases in between. The CDR3 consists of 15 residues. For the CDR3, the DNA is TGTGCCAGCAGTTACTCGCTTGACTCTGGAAACACCATATATTTT. This gives the protein CASSYSLDSGNTIYF.

V is TRBV5-4 and J is TRBJ2-7; 12 bases fit TRBD1. V was clipped by 3 bases and J by 5 bases; unmatched bases: 6. The CDR3 totals 15 residues. Germline loops: CDR1 SGHNT, CDR2 YYREEE (reference sequence). CDR3 nucleotides: TGTGCCAGCAGCTCCTGGGACAGGGGGCTCAACGAGCAGTACTTC. Translation: CASSSWDRGLNEQYF.

The V and J genes are TRBV30 and TRBJ1-4, with D uncertain. The germline V and J ends were trimmed by 3 bases and 0 bases, with 8 bases remaining between them. Germline V gene data show CDR1 as GTSNPN and CDR2 as SVGIG (reference sequence). This CDR3 is 14 amino acids long. CDR3 DNA: TGTGCCTGGAGCGGAACTGCAACTAATGAAAAACTGTTTTTT. Amino acid sequence: CAWSGTATNEKLFF.

The rearrangement links TRBV10-3 to TRBJ2-3, with a tentative D call TRBD2 (6 bases). Germline lookup yields CDR1 ENHRY and CDR2 SYGVKD. This CDR3 is built from 13 residues. The V end was cut by 8 bases, the J end by 1 base, with 10 bases between. This CDR3 reads CAIGGWGTDTQYF. CDR3 nucleotide sequence: TGTGCCATCGGGGGGTGGGGCACAGATACGCAGTATTTT.

This rearrangement joins TRBV21-1 to TRBJ2-1; the table's D call TRBD1 went unverified against the DNA. TRBV21-1 is an annotated pseudogene. The CDR3 runs 15 residues. The CDR3 DNA sequence: TGTGCCAGCATCAGAGGGGGACTGGGTTACAATGAGCAGTTCTTC. The encoded protein is CASIRGGLGYNEQFF.

In this sample, this clonotype turned up a few times. V and J are TRBV20-1 and TRBJ2-5; D not certain. V was clipped by 3 bases and J by 1 base, with 6 bases between them. Germline V gene data show CDR1 as DFQATT and CDR2 as SNEGSKA (reference sequence). The CDR3 covers 12 residues. DNA of the CDR3: TGCAGTGCTAGTCCCTCCCAAGAGACCCAGTACTTC. This gives the protein CSASPSQETQYF.

The chain links TRBV5-1 to TRBJ1-6; D unresolved. This CDR3 is built from 15 residues. CDR1 SGHRS and CDR2 YFSETQ come from the germline V gene. Trimming shortened V by 0 bases and J by 10 bases, and 14 bases separated the two germline ends. The DNA for the CDR3 is TGCGCCAGCAGCTTGGAACCAATTGGGGAGTCACCCCTCCACTTT. This encodes CASSLEPIGESPLHF.

V gene TRBV10-3 combines with J gene TRBJ2-7, with unresolved D. Germline V gives CDR1 ENHRY, CDR2 SYGVKD. This CDR3 has 14 residues. Trimming removed 2 bases at V and 0 bases at J, with 8 bases between. The CDR3 reads CAISEVRPSYEQYF. The DNA of the CDR3 is TGTGCCATCAGTGAGGTCAGGCCCTCCTACGAGCAGTACTTC.

The genes are TRBV12-3 or TRBV12-4 and TRBJ2-3; 11 nucleotides line up with TRBD1. Trimming removed 7 bases from V and 10 bases from J; junction bases left unmatched: 13. This CDR3 has 15 residues. CDR3 bases: TGTGCCAGCACTCTGGACAGGGGGCCCGCCCAAGCGCAGTATTTT. Translated: CASTLDRGPAQAQYF.

The rearrangement joins TRBV6-1 to TRBJ1-1; D call uncertain. CDR3 length: 16 residues. CDR1 is MNHNS and CDR2 is SASEGT in the germline V gene. V was pared by 8 bases and J by 0 bases, with 19 bases between. In nucleotides, the CDR3 is TGTGCCAGCGGCCTCAAAGCCCGCCGGGTGAACACTGAAGCTTTCTTT. Amino acid sequence: CASGLKARRVNTEAFF.

The gene calls are TRBV28 and TRBJ1-5, with D maybe TRBD1 (5 bases). Deletions cut 5 bases from V and 0 bases from J, with 14 bases between. CDR1 and CDR2 (germline): MDHEN, SYDVKM. This CDR3 is built from 16 residues. CDR3 residues: CASSPRTFYSNQPQHF. CDR3 DNA: TGTGCCAGCAGTCCTCGGACATTTTATAGCAATCAGCCCCAGCATTTT.

This clonotype turned up a few times. This chain links TRBV6-5 with TRBJ1-5; possible D gene TRBD1, 5 bases. This CDR3 spans 13 amino acids. The germline CDR1 and CDR2 sequences are MNHEY and SVGAGI. V dropped 2 bases and J dropped 9 bases, with 11 bases sitting between them. The chain's CDR3 is CASSYGRGRPQHF. CDR3 DNA: TGTGCCAGCAGTTACGGCCGGGGCCGGCCCCAGCATTTT.

V and J are TRBV20-1 and TRBJ2-6; 7 bases match TRBD1. After removal of 1 base from V and 4 bases from J, the junction contained 7 bases not matched to a gene. The CDR3 covers 16 residues. Germline CDR1 is DFQATT and CDR2 is SNEGSKA (reference sequence). The CDR3 region has the DNA TGCAGTGCTAGAGCTTTCAGGGGGTCCGGGGCCAACGTCCTGACTTTC. It encodes CSARAFRGSGANVLTF.

This sequence joins TRBV28 and TRBJ1-6; D is unresolved. Trimming removed 5 bases from V and 7 bases from J, with 3 bases in between. This CDR3 is built from 11 residues. Germline values: CDR1 MDHEN, CDR2 SYDVKM. The CDR3 DNA is TGTGCCAGCAGTGAAAATTCACCCCTCCACTTT. Translation gives CASSENSPLHF.

The chain recombines TRBV20-1 with TRBJ2-5; 7 bases line up with TRBD1. Germline values: CDR1 DFQATT, CDR2 SNEGSKA (reference sequence). The ends lost 0 bases at V and 5 bases at J; junction bases unmatched: 6. The CDR3 consists of 14 residues. The CDR3 DNA reads as TGCAGTGCTAGAGATTCGACAGGGTTTGAGACCCAGTACTTC. This codes for CSARDSTGFETQYF.

This chain joins TRBV5-6 and TRBJ2-1; D unresolved. The CDR3 consists of 12 residues. V lost 0 bases to trimming and J lost 9 bases, with 7 bases between them. Germline CDR1 reads SGHDT; CDR2 reads YYEEEE. CDR3 sequence: CASSLVKAEQFF. CDR3 nucleotide sequence: TGTGCCAGCAGCTTGGTGAAGGCTGAGCAGTTCTTC.

There are a few counts of this clonotype. The chain joins TRBV10-3 to TRBJ1-1; D possibly corresponds to TRBD1 (6 bases). The CDR3 has 16 residues. Deletions cut 0 bases from V and 0 bases from J, with 11 bases between. CDR1 is ENHRY and CDR2 is SYGVKD in the germline V gene. The CDR3 here is CAISESGAGVNTEAFF. The DNA for the CDR3 is TGTGCCATCAGTGAGTCGGGGGCAGGGGTGAACACTGAAGCTTTCTTT.

V gene TRBV20-1 combines with J gene TRBJ2-5, with D unresolved. The germline V gene encodes CDR1 DFQATT and CDR2 SNEGSKA (reference sequence). Trimming stripped 5 bases from V and 1 base from J, with 14 bases between. There are 14 residues in the CDR3. The CDR3 DNA is TGCAGTGCTTCCAGCGCGTGGGGCCAAGAGACCCAGTACTTC. This encodes CSASSAWGQETQYF.

This clonotype was detected only a few times. The V call is TRBV20-1, the J call TRBJ1-3; D is unclear. The V end lost 6 bases, the J end lost 0 bases, and 15 bases lay between the germline ends. Germline V CDR1 and CDR2: DFQATT, SNEGSKA (reference sequence). This CDR3 comprises 15 residues. The CDR3 protein is CSATNRLNSGNTIYF. The CDR3 region has the DNA TGCAGTGCCACGAACCGGCTCAACTCTGGAAACACCATATATTTT.

The chain uses TRBV18 and TRBJ1-6; D gene unclear. The V end was cut by 1 base, the J end by 10 bases, with 20 bases between. The CDR3 runs 17 residues. Germline loops: CDR1 KGHSH, CDR2 LQKENI. In nucleotides, the CDR3 is TGTGCCAGCTCACCACGGGAAAGCCCCTCCTCCGGCTCACCCCTCCACTTT. It codes for CASSPRESPSSGSPLHF.